This T cell receptor beta chain was profiled in a study of shared clonotypes between healthy human individuals. Overall study findings and caveats: It was observed that roughly 4.8% of naive CD4 clonotypes were shared across several donors. Despite large depth, sorted-subset datasets appeared incompletely sequenced.

TCRdb keeps only in-frame clones here, not all; method: immunoSEQ multiplex PCR. The table records millions of clones, about 95% of them present only once. It was CD45RO-negative cells, positively selected for CCR7, that made up naive CD8 cells, with terminally differentiated effector memory CD45RA+ cells excluded. Note on this clone: What it binds is unknown. A single base separates this from a much larger clone, so it may be a read error. At the DNA level, this CDR3 is encoded by other sequences in the same sample as well.

The sample taken for sequencing was naive CD8+ T cells sorted from blood. This clonotype was obtained from a man younger than 35 in good health.

DNA of the CDR3: TGTGCCAGCAGTTTCGGGCTCACAGATACGCAGTATTTT. Residues: CASSFGLTDTQYF. This sequence joins TRBV27 and TRBJ2-3; D not certain. V was trimmed by 3 bases and J by 2 bases, leaving 6 bases between them. Germline CDR1 reads MNHEY; CDR2 reads SMNVEV (reference sequence). This CDR3 is built from 13 residues.